This entry concerns a single TCR beta chain. The table lists this clonotype with a few counts. Its antigen has not been determined. No base quality values were provided; no much bigger clone lies one nucleotide off. Sample treatment or condition, as interpreted from the label and publication: in vitro stimulation with specific CMV peptide epitopes to enrich CMV-specific T cells. Data came from an Illumina HiSeq 1500. TCRdb's own reprocessing of the public reads used fastp at Q25 and MiXCR and kept productive beta chains. For every CDR3 protein sequence, its rows merge into one entry that carries the most common genes and DNA. This sample holds roughly 500,000 distinct CDR3 sequences; roughly 42% were observed only once. The ten most abundant clones make up around 45% of the sample. From the cysteine through the phenylalanine, the CDR3 covers 15 amino acids. The entry retains the CDR3 DNA only, 45 bases that are in frame from base 1. V is reduced by 5 bases and J by 6 bases, leaving a spacing of 17 bases between them. Based on the germline V gene, the CDR1 and CDR2 sequences are SGHTA and FQGNSA.

The sample originates from a study of T cell repertoires in cytomegalovirus infection (dated by TCRdb to about 2019). In terms of the full investigation: The peptide stimulations were aimed at well-studied HLA-B-restricted epitopes as well as recently identified HLA-C-restricted CMV epitopes, whose presentation resists viral immunomodulation. Donor HLA type was relevant to the analysis, because carriage of CMV infection together with the matching HLA type was indicated by public TCR beta signatures.

Overall study results and their limits: Carriers of CMV infection plus the relevant HLA type were discriminated by the cumulative frequency of public TCR beta family members in the study cohort and in an independent roughly 340-donor cohort. The ex vivo response was dominated by HLA-C-restricted CMV-specific TCR beta clonotypes, which also provided the single most frequent clonotype in two of eight donors.

The clonotype was recovered from a human donor in good health (CMV status not recorded). Some clones in this sample may be carry-over from other donors' samples. Sequences were derived from cultured PBMCs, sampled from culture after CMV antigen stimulation. The V and J segments used are TRBV7-2 and TRBJ2-1, with the D call perhaps TRBD1 or TRBD2, each one matching 7 bases. The CDR3 corresponds to CASSPTRGGSNEQFF. The DNA sequence is as follows: TGTGCCAGCAGCCCAACCAGGGGGGGGAGCAATGAGCAGTTCTTC.